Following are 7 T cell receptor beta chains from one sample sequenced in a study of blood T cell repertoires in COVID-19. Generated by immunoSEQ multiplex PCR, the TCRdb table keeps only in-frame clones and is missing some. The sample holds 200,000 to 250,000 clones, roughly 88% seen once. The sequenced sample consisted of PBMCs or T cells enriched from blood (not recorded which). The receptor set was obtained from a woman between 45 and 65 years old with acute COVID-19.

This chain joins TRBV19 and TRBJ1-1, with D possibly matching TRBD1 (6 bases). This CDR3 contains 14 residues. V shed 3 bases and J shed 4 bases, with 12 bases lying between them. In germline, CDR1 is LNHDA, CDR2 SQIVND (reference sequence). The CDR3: CASSIQGRGTEAFF. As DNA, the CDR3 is TGTGCCAGTAGTATCCAGGGCAGGGGCACTGAAGCTTTCTTT.

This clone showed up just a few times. Written as DNA, the CDR3 is TGTGCCTGGAGCAGTCGTTCCTATGGCTACACCTTC. It encodes CAWSSRSYGYTF. The J gene is TRBJ1-2, the V gene TRBV30; no clear D gene. The CDR3 loop spans 12 amino acids. Deletions cut 3 bases from V and 4 bases from J, with 9 bases between. Germline V gene sequence: CDR1 GTSNPN, CDR2 SVGIG (reference sequence).

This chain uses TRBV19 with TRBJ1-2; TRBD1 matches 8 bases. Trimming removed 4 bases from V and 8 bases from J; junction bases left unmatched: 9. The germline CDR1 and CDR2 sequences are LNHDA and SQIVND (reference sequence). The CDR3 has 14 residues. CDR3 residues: CASSTLDREAGYTF. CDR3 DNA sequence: TGTGCCAGTAGTACCCTGGACAGGGAGGCCGGCTACACCTTC.

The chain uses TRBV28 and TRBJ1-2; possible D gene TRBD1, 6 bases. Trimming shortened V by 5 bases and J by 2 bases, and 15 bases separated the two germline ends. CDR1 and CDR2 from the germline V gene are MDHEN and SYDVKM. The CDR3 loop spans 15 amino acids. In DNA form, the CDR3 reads TGTGCCAGCAGTGCCTCTCATACAGGGAACTATGGCTACACCTTC. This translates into CASSASHTGNYGYTF.

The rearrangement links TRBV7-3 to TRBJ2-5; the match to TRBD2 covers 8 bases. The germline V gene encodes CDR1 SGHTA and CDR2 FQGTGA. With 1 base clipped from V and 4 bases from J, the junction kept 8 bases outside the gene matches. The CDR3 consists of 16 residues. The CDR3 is CASSLSSSGRGETQYF. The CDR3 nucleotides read TGTGCCAGCAGCTTAAGTTCCAGCGGGAGAGGAGAGACCCAGTACTTC.

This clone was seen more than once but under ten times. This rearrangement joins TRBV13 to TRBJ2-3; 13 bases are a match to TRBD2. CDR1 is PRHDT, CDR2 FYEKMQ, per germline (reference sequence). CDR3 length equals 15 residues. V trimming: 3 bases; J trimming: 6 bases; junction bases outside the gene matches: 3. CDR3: CASSLGLAGSDTQYF. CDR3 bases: TGTGCCAGCAGCTTGGGACTAGCGGGATCGGATACGCAGTATTTT.

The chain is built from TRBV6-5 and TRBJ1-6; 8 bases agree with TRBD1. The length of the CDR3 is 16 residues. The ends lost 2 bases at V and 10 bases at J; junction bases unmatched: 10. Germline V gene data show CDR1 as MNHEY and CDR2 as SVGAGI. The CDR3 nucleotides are TGTGCCAGCAGTTACGGAGGACAGGGTACCGGGTCACCCCTCCACTTT. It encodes CASSYGGQGTGSPLHF.